Listed below are T cell receptor beta chains from one sample, sequenced in a study of response to subunit inactivated influenza vaccine. TCRdb ran MiXCR on the RT-PCR reads and lists one entry per CDR3 protein. The repertoire has 530,000 or so distinct CDR3 sequences, approximately 24% of them found once; the top ten carry under 2.5%. The sequences come from CD4+ T cells sorted from PBMCs, collected roughly 5 days after vaccination. Receptor source: a man over 45 who received an inactivated influenza vaccine. The CDR3 runs from the conserved cysteine through the conserved F or W. D genes are given only for firm matches. Clone size is stated in some rows and not others, as once, few, many or a class when expanded.

D gene: TRBD1
J gene: TRBJ2-1
clone size: many
V gene: TRBV5-1
CDR3 DNA: TGCGCCAGCAACCCATCTTTTCCGGGACAGGGTCGGAATGAGCAGTTCTTC
CDR3 protein: CASNPSFPGQGRNEQFF

D gene: .
J gene: TRBJ2-5
clone size: few
V gene: TRBV4-1
CDR3 DNA: TGCGCCAGCAGCCAAGTGCAGGGGCCATGGGAGACCCAGTACTTC
CDR3 protein: CASSQVQGPWETQYF

D gene: .
J gene: TRBJ2-2
clone size: .
V gene: TRBV28
CDR3 DNA: TGTGCCAGCAGTTTATGGGGTATAGGGCAGGCGAACACCGGGGAGCTGTTTTTT
CDR3 protein: CASSLWGIGQANTGELFF

D gene: TRBD2
J gene: TRBJ2-1
clone size: few
V gene: TRBV5-1
CDR3 DNA: TGCGCCAGCAGAGTAGCGGGAGCCTACAATGAGCAGTTCTTC
CDR3 protein: CASRVAGAYNEQFF

D gene: .
J gene: TRBJ2-7
clone size: few
V gene: TRBV29-1
CDR3 DNA: TGCAGCGCTCGACTTCAAAACTACGAGCAGTACTTC
CDR3 protein: CSARLQNYEQYF

D gene: TRBD2
J gene: TRBJ2-7
clone size: few
V gene: TRBV20-1
CDR3 DNA: TGCAGTGCTTTGACCGGGACTAGCGGGAGTTACGAGCAGTACTTC
CDR3 protein: CSALTGTSGSYEQYF

D gene: .
J gene: TRBJ2-7
clone size: few
V gene: TRBV3-1
CDR3 DNA: TGTGCCAGCAGCCAAGGCCCAGGTGCCCCCATGGGGGAGCAGTACTTC
CDR3 protein: CASSQGPGAPMGEQYF

D gene: .
J gene: TRBJ2-7
clone size: many
V gene: TRBV4-3
CDR3 DNA: TGCGCCAGCAGCCAAGAATCGGGGTCCACCCAGGGAGAGCAGTACTTC
CDR3 protein: CASSQESGSTQGEQYF

D gene: .
J gene: TRBJ1-4
clone size: few
V gene: TRBV9
CDR3 DNA: TGTGCCAGCAGCGTCCCTGGTGAAAAACTGTTTTTT
CDR3 protein: CASSVPGEKLFF

D gene: .
J gene: TRBJ2-2
clone size: once
V gene: TRBV19
CDR3 DNA: TGTGCCAGTAGGCTGAAGAGGGGGGACGGGGAGCTGTTTTTT
CDR3 protein: CASRLKRGDGELFF